This TCR beta chain was observed in a study of cytomegalovirus exposure and HLA in healthy donors. Broader study findings: In a later analysis, V- and J-gene trimming of beta chains associated with a DCLRE1C missense variant, replicated independently. Later, an analysis showed that TCR beta chains associated with HLA were more clonally expanded than others that were equally common. The study designated over 150 TCR beta chains cytomegalovirus-associated.

Looked up from germline, CDR1 is LNHDA and CDR2 is SQIVND (reference sequence). V shed 6 bases and J 8 bases; nucleotides not matched to a gene: 8. The CDR3 totals 13 residues. The PCR employed 60 Vbeta primers together with 13 Jbeta primers. Clones were read by immunoSEQ multiplex PCR, and TCRdb kept only the in-frame ones, dropping some. The listing contains about 75,000 clones. Worth noting for this clone: What it recognizes is unknown. The sample carries other DNA sequences with the same CDR3.

The chain has TRBV19 and TRBJ1-2, with 8 bases aligning to TRBD1. Sequenced material: PBMCs. The clonotype comes from a man aged 35 to 55 in good health and CMV-seronegative. The CDR3 region has the DNA TGTGCCAGTAGCCGGGACAGGTCTTACGGCTACACCTTC. As protein: CASSRDRSYGYTF.